This is a list of T cell receptor beta chains from one sample in a study of technical replicates of blood from a few donors. Only in-frame clones appear in the TCRdb table, and some are missing; sequencing was by immunoSEQ multiplex PCR. The table records about 82,000 clones, 96% of them present only once. Sequencing used T cells isolated from PBMCs. The receptor source for this set is a human donor in good health. Both conserved end residues are part of each CDR3. D genes are given only for firm matches. Only part of the rows carry a size: once, few, many, or a class if the clone is expanded.

len,abundance,v_gene,d_gene,j_gene,CDR3nt,CDR3aa
14,NA,TRBV5-6,TRBD1,TRBJ1-1,TGTGCCAGCCGTTCCGGGACAGGGTATACTGAAGCTTTCTTT,CASRSGTGYTEAFF
16,NA,TRBV4-1,TRBD2,TRBJ2-1,TGCGCCAGCAGCCAGCAGGGACTAGGGTCCTACAATGAGCAGTTCTTC,CASSQQGLGSYNEQFF
13,once,TRBV6-1,TRBD1,TRBJ2-1,TGTGCCAGCCTACAGGGGTTCAACAATGAGCAGTTCTTC,CASLQGFNNEQFF
11,NA,TRBV6-6,NA,TRBJ2-7,TGTGCCAGCAGTCGCGAGTACGAGCAGTACTTC,CASSREYEQYF
15,NA,TRBV11-3,TRBD2,TRBJ2-5,TGTGCCAGCAGCCCCCCGCGGGGGGGCGTAGAGACCCAGTACTTC,CASSPPRGGVETQYF
16,NA,TRBV14,NA,TRBJ2-3,TGTGCCAGCAGTAAAAGACATATCCGGCTCACAGATACGCAGTATTTT,CASSKRHIRLTDTQYF
15,NA,TRBV4-1,NA,TRBJ2-3,TGCGCCAGCAGCCAAGATTCCCCAGCGCTGGATACGCAGTATTTT,CASSQDSPALDTQYF
17,NA,TRBV27,TRBD2,TRBJ2-1,TGTGCCAGCAGTTCCCGGGGGGGAAGACGGGGTTACAATGAGCAGTTCTTC,CASSSRGGRRGYNEQFF
11,NA,TRBV29-1,NA,TRBJ2-1,TGCAGCGTTATAGAGTACAATGAGCAGTTCTTC,CSVIEYNEQFF
13,NA,TRBV30,NA,TRBJ1-5,TGTGCCTGGAGCCGGGACAAAAATCAGCCCCAGCATTTT,CAWSRDKNQPQHF
15,NA,TRBV4-3,NA,TRBJ1-2,TGCGCCAGCAGCCAAGATCGGTGGCAGGGGTTTGGCTACACCTTC,CASSQDRWQGFGYTF
14,NA,TRBV7-3,TRBD2,TRBJ2-1,TGTGCCAGCAGCTCGGGACTAGCGGGAGATGAGCAGTTCTTC,CASSSGLAGDEQFF
16,NA,TRBV27,TRBD2,TRBJ2-7,TGTGCCAGCAGTCCCGGTACTAGCGGGGCCTCCTACGAGCAGTACTTC,CASSPGTSGASYEQYF
13,NA,TRBV28,NA,TRBJ2-5,TGTGCCAGCAACCTTAGCGGAACGGAGACCCAGTACTTC,CASNLSGTETQYF
13,NA,TRBV10-1,NA,TRBJ1-5,TGCGCCAGCAGTGACAGGGGCAATCAGCCCCAGCATTTT,CASSDRGNQPQHF
12,NA,TRBV7-9,NA,TRBJ1-1,TGTGCCAGCAGCCCACCCCAGGGGGAAGCTTTCTTT,CASSPPQGEAFF
14,NA,TRBV30,TRBD1,TRBJ1-5,TGTGCCTGGTCAGGGGGCTATAGCAATCAGCCCCAGCATTTT,CAWSGGYSNQPQHF
15,NA,TRBV7-2,NA,TRBJ2-7,TGTGCCAGCAGCTTAGCGCGAACGCGGGTCAACGAGCAGTACTTC,CASSLARTRVNEQYF
15,NA,TRBV30,NA,TRBJ1-3,TGTGCCTGGAGTGTACCCCGGCGGGGCATGGACACCATATATTTT,CAWSVPRRGMDTIYF
14,NA,TRBV2,NA,TRBJ2-3,TGTGCCAGCAGCCTAGGGACTAGCACAGATACGCAGTATTTT,CASSLGTSTDTQYF
13,NA,TRBV29-1,NA,TRBJ2-7,TGCAGCGCGAGAACCGAGAGCTCCTACGAGCAGTACTTC,CSARTESSYEQYF
14,once,TRBV7-7,NA,TRBJ2-5,TGTGCCAGCAGCTTAGCACAGACCCAAGAGACCCAGTACTTC,CASSLAQTQETQYF
15,NA,TRBV30,TRBD1,TRBJ1-4,TGTGCCTGGAGTGAAGGGACAGCGACTAATGAAAAACTGTTTTTT,CAWSEGTATNEKLFF
12,NA,TRBV29-1,NA,TRBJ2-2,TGCAGCGCCGGGGGATTAACCGGGGAGCTGTTTTTT,CSAGGLTGELFF
14,NA,TRBV5-1,TRBD1,TRBJ1-5,TGCGCCAGCAGCTTGATGGGACAGGATCAGCCCCAGCATTTT,CASSLMGQDQPQHF
15,NA,TRBV29-1,TRBD1,TRBJ1-2,TGCAGCGTTGGGGGACAGGGGGCCGCGATCTATGGCTACACCTTC,CSVGGQGAAIYGYTF
14,NA,TRBV18,TRBD2,TRBJ2-7,TGTGCCAGCTCACCCGGGGGGCTAGCGGGAGATCAGTACTTC,CASSPGGLAGDQYF
15,NA,TRBV19,NA,TRBJ2-2,TGTGCCAGTAGTATAACGGGGGACAACACCGGGGAGCTGTTTTTT,CASSITGDNTGELFF
11,medium-sized,TRBV20-1,NA,TRBJ1-1,TGCAGTGCAACGGAGTTCACTGAAGCTTTCTTT,CSATEFTEAFF
14,NA,TRBV6-5,NA,TRBJ1-2,TGTGCCAGCAGTTACTCGCCAGGGATATATGGCTACACCTTC,CASSYSPGIYGYTF
18,NA,TRBV1,NA,TRBJ2-5,TGCACCAGCAGCCAAGTCGTTTCGGCTAGCGGGAGTGTAGAGACCCAGTACTTC,CTSSQVVSASGSVETQYF
14,NA,TRBV29-1,NA,TRBJ2-6,TGCAGCGTTGGGTTCAGGGCTGGGGCCAACGTCCTGACTTTC,CSVGFRAGANVLTF
15,NA,TRBV28,TRBD2,TRBJ2-4,TGTGCCAGCAGTTTTTTAGCGGGAGAAGGAAACATTCAGTACTTC,CASSFLAGEGNIQYF
14,NA,TRBV6-5,TRBD1,TRBJ2-4,TGTGCCAGCGCCCCCCGGGACAGGGGTAACATTCAGTACTTC,CASAPRDRGNIQYF
14,NA,TRBV28,TRBD1,TRBJ2-3,TGTGCCATATCGACAGGGTCTTACACAGATACGCAGTATTTT,CAISTGSYTDTQYF
11,once,TRBV6-5,NA,TRBJ1-2,TGTGCCATCGGGCAGGGGTATGGCTACACCTTC,CAIGQGYGYTF
15,NA,TRBV27,NA,TRBJ1-5,TGTGCCAGCAGTTTTTTACAGTATAGCAATCAGCCCCAGCATTTT,CASSFLQYSNQPQHF
16,NA,TRBV9,TRBD2,TRBJ2-1,TGTGCCAGCAGCGTAGGTACCAGGGAGGGTGGCGGGAGTAGTTTCTTC,CASSVGTREGGGSSFF
15,NA,TRBV7-2,TRBD2,TRBJ2-7,TGTGCCAGCAGCTTGGACGCGGGAGGGGTCTACGAGCAGTACTTC,CASSLDAGGVYEQYF
12,NA,TRBV30,NA,TRBJ2-7,TGTGCCTGGAGTGTATCGGACAGCGTTCGGTACTTC,CAWSVSDSVRYF
15,NA,TRBV19,TRBD2,TRBJ2-7,TGTGCCAGTAGTATTCGTACTAGCGGGAGAGACGAGCAGTACTTC,CASSIRTSGRDEQYF
15,NA,TRBV10-3,TRBD2,TRBJ2-1,TGTGCCACCGACTCTAGCGGGAGGCAGTACAATGAGCAGTTCTTC,CATDSSGRQYNEQFF
14,NA,TRBV6-5,TRBD2,TRBJ2-7,TGTGCCAGCAGTTTGGGACTAGCGGGAGATAGGCAGTACTTC,CASSLGLAGDRQYF
14,NA,TRBV19,TRBD1,TRBJ2-7,TGTGCCAGTAGTAGGTGGCAGGGGGCCGACGAGCAGTACTTC,CASSRWQGADEQYF
16,once,TRBV9,TRBD2,TRBJ2-5,TGTGCCAGCAGCGAAGCTCAGGGAGGGAGGGCCGAGACCCAGTACTTC,CASSEAQGGRAETQYF
13,NA,TRBV11-2,NA,TRBJ2-2,TGTGCCAGCAGCCCTTGGCTCCCCGGGGAGCTGTTTTTT,CASSPWLPGELFF
13,once,TRBV29-1,TRBD2,TRBJ2-7,TGCAGCGTCCAACGGGGGGTGAACAACGAGCAGTACTTC,CSVQRGVNNEQYF
15,NA,TRBV7-2,TRBD1,TRBJ2-7,TGTGCCAGCAGCCCGGTTGGGACAGGCTACTACGAGCAGTACTTC,CASSPVGTGYYEQYF
19,NA,TRBV5-1,NA,TRBJ2-6,TGCGCCAGCAGCCCTGTCTTAGACAGGTTAATTGGGGGGGCCAACGTCCTGACTTTC,CASSPVLDRLIGGANVLTF
13,NA,TRBV30,TRBD2,TRBJ2-1,TGTGCCTGGAAGCGGGAGAGCCAAAGTGAGCAGTTCTTC,CAWKRESQSEQFF
13,NA,TRBV7-8,NA,TRBJ2-1,TGTGCCAGCAGCTTAGCAAGGAGGAATGAGCAGTTCTTC,CASSLARRNEQFF
14,NA,TRBV27,NA,TRBJ1-2,TGTGCCAGCAGTCGTCGTTCCTCCTCCTATGGCTACACCTTC,CASSRRSSSYGYTF
17,once,TRBV7-8,TRBD2,TRBJ2-7,TGTGCCAGCAGCTTAGCGCGGGCTAGCGGGGGGGGGTACGAGCAGTACTTC,CASSLARASGGGYEQYF
13,NA,TRBV7-9,TRBD1,TRBJ1-2,TGTGCCAGCAGCCCGGGGACAGCAAATGGCTACACCTTC,CASSPGTANGYTF
16,NA,TRBV9,TRBD2,TRBJ2-1,TGTGCCAGCAGCCCCCGACTAGCGGGAGGGCCGAATGAGCAGTTCTTC,CASSPRLAGGPNEQFF
15,NA,TRBV6-6,TRBD2,TRBJ2-1,TGTGCCAGCAGTGTCCTAGCGGGAGGGTACAATGAGCAGTTCTTC,CASSVLAGGYNEQFF
13,NA,TRBV19,NA,TRBJ1-1,TGTGCCAGTAGTATCGGAGCCAACACTGAAGCTTTCTTT,CASSIGANTEAFF
18,NA,TRBV4-2,TRBD2,TRBJ2-1,TGTGCCAGCAGCCAAGAAGGGTTGACTAGCGCCGCCATAAATGAGCAGTTCTTC,CASSQEGLTSAAINEQFF